These 13 T cell receptor beta chains originate from one sample sequenced in a study of regulatory T cells in long-lasting Graves disease. Researchers made TCR beta libraries by using iRepertoire HTBI primers and running Arm-PCR on CDR3 regions. TCRdb reanalysed the multiplex PCR reads using MiXCR and keeps one entry per CDR3 protein. The sample has fewer than 600,000 distinct CDR3 sequences, 20% to 25% seen once. Indicated time point: persistent/refractory GD, antithyroid drugs over 5 years with positive TRAb. With RNA extracted from PBMCs as input, the TCR library was made. This material consisted of peripheral blood mononuclear cells (PBMCs), taken when the disease was refractory, from a patient treated with antithyroid drugs. Receptors were obtained from a female donor with Graves disease.

The sample holds a few counts of this clonotype. This chain links TRBV5-1 with TRBJ1-3, with D possibly being TRBD1 (5 bases). CDR1 is SGHRS and CDR2 is YFSETQ in the germline V gene. V was cut by 3 bases and J by 0 bases, with 10 bases left in between. The CDR3 is made up of 15 amino acids. The CDR3 reads CASSWRGSSGNTIYF. Written as DNA, the CDR3 is TGCGCCAGCAGCTGGCGGGGGAGCTCTGGAAACACCATATATTTT.

The gene calls are TRBV19 and TRBJ2-3; weak D call: TRBD1 (7 bases). Germline V lookup: CDR1 LNHDA, CDR2 SQIVND (reference sequence). Trimming removed 1 base from V and 4 bases from J, with 12 bases in between. The CDR3 runs to 15 residues. The CDR3 DNA is TGTGCCAGTAGTATAGTACAGGGGACTCCAGATACGCAGTATTTT. This gives the protein CASSIVQGTPDTQYF.

This clonotype occurred a few times. The chain employs TRBV7-2 and TRBJ1-2, with D unresolved. Trimming took 4 bases from V and 6 from J, leaving 9 bases between them. This CDR3 contains 12 residues. From germline, CDR1 is SGHTA and CDR2 FQGNSA. CDR3 region: CASSSGRNGYTF. For the CDR3, the DNA is TGTGCCAGCAGCTCCGGACGGAATGGCTACACCTTC.

This clonotype was picked up many times. The V gene is TRBV20-1, the J gene TRBJ2-5; either TRBD1 or TRBD2 may fit D (5 bases each). The V end was cut by 1 base, the J end by 1 base, with 13 bases between. The CDR3 has 15 amino acids. CDR1 and CDR2 (germline): DFQATT, SNEGSKA (reference sequence). The CDR3 region has the DNA TGCAGTGCTAGAGCCTTTACCGGGGCCCAAGAGACCCAGTACTTC. Protein: CSARAFTGAQETQYF.

This clonotype was detected ten times or more. The genes are TRBV28 and TRBJ2-7, with D possibly matching TRBD2 (5 bases). Germline V gene data show CDR1 as MDHEN and CDR2 as SYDVKM. The germline V and J ends were trimmed by 6 bases and 3 bases, with 18 bases remaining between them. There are 15 residues in the CDR3. The CDR3 loop is CASSTVWELDYEQYF. The DNA of the CDR3 is TGTGCCAGCAGCACGGTATGGGAGCTGGACTACGAGCAGTACTTC.

The chain links TRBV4-3 to TRBJ1-2, with D unresolved. Germline V gene lookup returns CDR1 LGHNA and CDR2 YSLEER. Trimming cost V 0 bases and J 7 bases, with 15 bases left between them. CDR3 length equals 15 residues. The CDR3 DNA is TGCGCCAGCAGCCAAGATGTCGCGACAACTGGTGGCTACACCTTC. Protein sequence: CASSQDVATTGGYTF.

The chain links TRBV11-2 to TRBJ2-7, with 12 bases fitting TRBD1. The J segment lost 6 bases and the V segment lost 4 bases, leaving 1 base of the junction unmatched. Looked up from germline, CDR1 is SGHAT and CDR2 is FQNNGV. The CDR3 extends over 13 amino acids. DNA of the CDR3: TGTGCCAGCAGCTGGGACAGGGGGCGCGAGCAGTACTTC. Protein product: CASSWDRGREQYF.

This chain connects TRBV19 to TRBJ1-1; a weak D match, TRBD1 (6 bases). The CDR3 runs 17 residues. V was cut by 7 bases and J by 2 bases, with 23 bases left in between. Germline V CDR1 and CDR2: LNHDA, SQIVND (reference sequence). CDR3 sequence (DNA): TGTGCCAGTATCTTACAGGGCGGGGAACGATTTAACACTGAAGCTTTCTTT. It yields the protein CASILQGGERFNTEAFF.

About this clonotype itself: It may be a read error: a sequence one base away is much more abundant. The chain joins TRBV28 to TRBJ1-1; no clear D. The CDR3 length is 15 residues. CDR1 and CDR2 from the germline V gene are MDHEN and SYDVKM. CDR3 sequence reads: CASSFDPLAGTEASF. The CDR3, as DNA: TGTGCCAGCAGTTTTGATCCCTTGGCGGGTACTGAAGCTTCCTTT.

In this sample, this clonotype turned up many times. One base away lies a much larger clone, so this may be a sequencing read error. This chain joins TRBV7-3 and TRBJ1-1; D is undetermined. Germline CDR1 and CDR2: SGHTA and FQGTGA. The CDR3 sequence is 13 residues long. The V end lost 2 bases, the J end lost 0 bases, and 4 bases lay between the germline ends. DNA of the CDR3: TGTGCCAGCAGCTTATTCCTGAACACTGAAGCTTTCTTT. It encodes CASSLFLNTEAFF.

This clonotype appeared many times. The chain recombines TRBV2 with TRBJ2-7; 7 bases align to TRBD1. The CDR3 loop spans 13 amino acids. CDR1 is SNHLY, CDR2 FYNNEI, per germline. V shed 7 bases and J 0 bases; nucleotides not matched to a gene: 3. The CDR3 region has the DNA TGTGCCAGCACCTGGGACAGCTCCTACGAGCAGTACTTC. Protein product: CASTWDSSYEQYF.

The rearrangement uses TRBV30 and TRBJ1-1; D is perhaps TRBD1 (6 bases). CDR1 and CDR2 from the germline V gene are GTSNPN and SVGIG (reference sequence). The CDR3 loop spans 13 amino acids. V lost 1 base and J lost 4, with 10 bases in between. The chain's CDR3 is CAWSGGAGTEAFF. The CDR3 coding sequence is TGTGCCTGGAGTGGGGGGGCGGGCACTGAAGCTTTCTTT.

This clonotype appeared a few times. V gene TRBV6-1 combines with J gene TRBJ2-1, with D uncertain. The CDR3 spans 15 residues. The V and J ends lost 3 bases and 0 bases respectively, with 9 bases between them. From germline, CDR1 is MNHNS and CDR2 SASEGT. This CDR3 is CASSDQMNSYNEQFF. The DNA for the CDR3 is TGTGCCAGCAGTGATCAGATGAACTCCTACAATGAGCAGTTCTTC.